This T cell receptor beta chain is from a study of blood T cell repertoires in COVID-19. Study background: Samples taken during acute and convalescent COVID-19 were collected in the United States, Italy and Spain. T cells, B-cell-depleted T cells, or PBMCs provided the cDNA or gDNA that served as material.

In the source study's methods: From reference gene primer amplification, estimates of nucleated cell counts were derived. Measured with immunoSEQ multiplex PCR; TCRdb has only the in-frame clones, and not every one. That table supplies the V and J calls and clone size; D and trimming were determined from the DNA. The sample has about 100,000 clones; almost 90% are singletons. This receptor was taken from a human donor in a cohort sampled during active COVID-19. Sequencing input: peripheral blood.

CDR3 DNA: TGTGCCAGCAGCTTAGGTCCAGGGGGATCGACTGGAAACACCATATATTTT. It encodes CASSLGPGGSTGNTIYF. The rearrangement joins TRBV7-2 to TRBJ1-3; 7 positions agree with TRBD1. The ends lost 1 base at V and 2 bases at J; junction bases unmatched: 8. The CDR3 has 17 residues. CDR1 and CDR2 from the germline V gene are SGHTA and FQGNSA.